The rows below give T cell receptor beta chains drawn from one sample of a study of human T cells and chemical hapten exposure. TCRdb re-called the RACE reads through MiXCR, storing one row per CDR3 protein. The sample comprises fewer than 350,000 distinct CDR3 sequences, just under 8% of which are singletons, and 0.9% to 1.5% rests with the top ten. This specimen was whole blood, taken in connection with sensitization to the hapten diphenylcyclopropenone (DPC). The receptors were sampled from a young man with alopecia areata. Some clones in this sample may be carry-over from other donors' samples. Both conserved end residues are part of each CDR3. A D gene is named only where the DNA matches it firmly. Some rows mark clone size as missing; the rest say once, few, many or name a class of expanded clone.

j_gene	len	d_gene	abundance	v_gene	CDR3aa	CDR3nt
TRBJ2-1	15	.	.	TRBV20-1	CSARGGPRSYNEQFF	TGCAGTGCTCGCGGTGGCCCTAGATCCTACAATGAGCAGTTCTTC
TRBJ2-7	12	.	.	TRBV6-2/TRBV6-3	CASTGQNYEQYF	TGTGCCAGCACCGGACAGAATTACGAGCAGTACTTC
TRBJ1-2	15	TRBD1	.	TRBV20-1	CSARDLQGVWYGYTF	TGCAGTGCTAGAGATCTCCAGGGGGTCTGGTATGGCTACACCTTC
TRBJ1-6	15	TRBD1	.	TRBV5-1	CASSWRQGSNSPLHF	TGCGCCAGCAGCTGGAGACAGGGTTCGAATTCACCCCTCCACTTT
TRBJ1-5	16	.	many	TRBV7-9	CASSGADGKGNQPQHF	TGTGCCAGCAGCGGGGCGGACGGTAAGGGCAATCAGCCCCAGCATTTT
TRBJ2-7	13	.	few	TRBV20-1	CSAPDRDSYEQYF	TGCAGTGCGCCGGACAGAGACTCCTACGAGCAGTACTTC
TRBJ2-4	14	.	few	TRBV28	CASSFALAKNIQYF	TGTGCCAGCAGTTTTGCCCTAGCCAAAAACATTCAGTACTTC
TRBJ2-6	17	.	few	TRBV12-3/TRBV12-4	CASSLVTEASGANVLTF	TGTGCCAGCAGTTTGGTGACAGAAGCCTCTGGGGCCAACGTCCTGACTTTC
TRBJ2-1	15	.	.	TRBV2	CASSESFSSYNEQFF	TGTGCCAGCAGTGAAAGTTTTAGCTCCTACAATGAGCAGTTCTTC
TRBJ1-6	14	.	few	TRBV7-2	CASSFLGPASPLHF	TGTGCCAGCAGCTTTCTAGGTCCGGCTTCACCCCTCCACTTT
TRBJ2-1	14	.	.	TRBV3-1	CASSQVFGGNEQFF	TGTGCCAGCAGCCAAGTCTTCGGAGGGAATGAGCAGTTCTTC
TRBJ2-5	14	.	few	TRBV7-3	CASSSESNRETQYF	TGTGCCAGCAGCTCCGAGTCAAACCGGGAGACCCAGTACTTC
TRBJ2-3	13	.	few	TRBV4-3	CASSQEHADTQYF	TGCGCCAGCAGCCAAGAGCACGCAGATACGCAGTATTTT
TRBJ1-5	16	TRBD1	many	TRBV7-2	CASSLGEPTGDQPQHF	TGTGCCAGCAGCTTAGGCGAGCCGACAGGGGATCAGCCCCAGCATTTT
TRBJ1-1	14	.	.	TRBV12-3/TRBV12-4	CASTPGTENTEAFF	TGTGCCAGCACCCCCGGGACGGAGAACACTGAAGCTTTCTTT
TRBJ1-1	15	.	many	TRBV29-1	CSVPTPRDTGTEAFF	TGCAGCGTTCCCACCCCCCGGGACACAGGGACTGAAGCTTTCTTT
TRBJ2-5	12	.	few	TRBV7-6	CASSLGRGTQYF	TGTGCCAGCAGCCTAGGGAGAGGGACCCAGTACTTC
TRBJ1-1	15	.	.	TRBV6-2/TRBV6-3	CASSSYGPMNTEAFF	TGTGCCAGCAGTTCCTACGGACCTATGAACACTGAAGCTTTCTTT
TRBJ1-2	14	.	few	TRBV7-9	CASSLYQADYGYTF	TGTGCCAGCAGCTTATACCAGGCGGACTATGGCTACACCTTC
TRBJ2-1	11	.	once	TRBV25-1	CACSVVNEQFF	TGTGCCTGCAGTGTCGTGAATGAGCAGTTCTTC
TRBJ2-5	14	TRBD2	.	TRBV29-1	CSVDGLAGKETQYF	TGCAGCGTTGACGGGCTAGCGGGGAAAGAGACCCAGTACTTC
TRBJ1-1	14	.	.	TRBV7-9	CASSLASPKTEAFF	TGTGCCAGCAGCTTAGCGTCCCCAAAGACTGAAGCTTTCTTT
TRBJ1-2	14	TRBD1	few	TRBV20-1	CSARITDRAHGYTF	TGCAGTGCTAGAATCACGGACAGGGCCCATGGCTACACCTTC
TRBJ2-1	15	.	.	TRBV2	CASSGDYSSYNEQFF	TGTGCCAGCAGTGGTGACTATAGCTCCTACAATGAGCAGTTCTTC
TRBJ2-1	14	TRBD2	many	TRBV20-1	CSAKRTSSYNEQFF	TGCAGTGCAAAAAGGACTAGCTCCTACAATGAGCAGTTCTTC
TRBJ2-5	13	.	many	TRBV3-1	CASSQDYQETQYF	TGTGCCAGCAGCCAAGATTACCAAGAGACCCAGTACTTC
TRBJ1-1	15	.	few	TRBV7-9	CASSLDGLGNTEAFF	TGTGCCAGCAGCTTAGACGGGTTGGGGAACACTGAAGCTTTCTTT
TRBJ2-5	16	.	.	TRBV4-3	CASSQDVRGAEETQYF	TGCGCCAGCAGCCAAGATGTTCGGGGGGCGGAAGAGACCCAGTACTTC
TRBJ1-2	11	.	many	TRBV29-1	CSVDGDYGYTF	TGCAGCGTTGACGGAGACTATGGCTACACCTTC
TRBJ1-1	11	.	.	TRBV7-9	CASSEGGVAFF	TGTGCCAGCAGCGAGGGCGGTGTGGCTTTCTTT